Presented here are 10 T cell receptor beta chains from one specimen sequenced in a study of shared clonotypes between healthy human individuals. The data were produced by immunoSEQ multiplex PCR, yet TCRdb's version contains in-frame clones alone and is incomplete. The sample consists of a few million clones, approximately 92% of them appearing once. Naive CD8 cells comprised CD45RO-negative, CCR7-positively selected cells, excluding terminally differentiated effector memory CD45RA+ cells. The source material was naive CD8+ T cells from PBMCs. The receptors originated from a man aged 18-30 years in good health. Some clones in this sample may be carry-over from other donors' samples.

The chain has TRBV27 and TRBJ2-2; TRBD2 matches at 7 bases. Germline V CDR1 and CDR2: MNHEY, SMNVEV (reference sequence). V shed 6 bases and J 2 bases; nucleotides not matched to a gene: 6. The CDR3 contains 15 residues. As DNA, the CDR3 is TGTGCCAGCAGCCCCCGGGACTATAACACCGGGGAGCTGTTTTTT. Amino acids: CASSPRDYNTGELFF.

This sequence joins TRBV5-8 and TRBJ1-1; no clear D gene. Germline-derived CDR1 and CDR2 are SGHTS and YDEGEE. The CDR3 consists of 14 residues. V was cut by 2 bases and J by 8 bases, with 16 bases left in between. The CDR3 DNA follows: TGTGCCAGCAGCTTACCGACGGACCGACCGGAAGCTTTCTTT. Protein sequence: CASSLPTDRPEAFF.

The J gene is TRBJ2-3, the V gene TRBV6-5; perhaps TRBD1 as D (6 bases). The CDR3 extends over 15 amino acids. The germline V and J ends were trimmed by 5 bases and 11 bases, with 23 bases remaining between them. The germline CDR1 and CDR2 sequences are MNHEY and SVGAGI. The chain's CDR3 is CASSPTGFPRREQYF. CDR3 DNA sequence: TGTGCCAGCAGTCCTACAGGGTTTCCCCGAAGGGAGCAGTATTTT.

This clone was recorded only once. The V call is TRBV7-8, the J call TRBJ2-1; D unclear. This CDR3 is 12 amino acids long. Trimming shortened V by 2 bases and J by 9 bases, and 8 bases separated the two germline ends. Germline V lookup: CDR1 SGHVS, CDR2 FQNEAQ. DNA of the CDR3: TGTGCCAGCAGCTTAAGTGGGTCTGAGCAGTTCTTC. It encodes CASSLSGSEQFF.

The chain uses TRBV5-1 and TRBJ2-1; 9 bases line up with TRBD2. The germline V gene has CDR1 SGHRS and CDR2 YFSETQ. With V trimmed by 4 bases and J by 5 bases, 19 bases remained unmatched. The CDR3 spans 19 residues. CDR3 nucleotides: TGCGCCAGCAGCCACTCCGGTACTGTGAGGCTAGCGGGGCACAATGAGCAGTTCTTC. Protein sequence: CASSHSGTVRLAGHNEQFF. Supplemented by reference TRBV5-1 and TRBJ2-1, the full variable domain reads KAGVTQTPRYLIKTRGQQVTLSCSPISGHRSVSWYQQTPGQGLQFLFEYFSETQRNKGNFPGRFSGRQFSNSRSEMNVSTLELGDSALYLCASSHSGTVRLAGHNEQFFGPGTRLTVL.

This clone showed up just once. This sequence joins TRBV5-1 and TRBJ2-2; the match to TRBD1 covers 7 bases. This CDR3 spans 14 amino acids. Losses at the gene ends were 5 bases for V and 3 bases for J; bases not matched to a gene: 4. Germline lookup yields CDR1 SGHRS and CDR2 YFSETQ. The CDR3 is CASSQTGDTGELFF. Here the CDR3 DNA reads TGCGCCAGCAGTCAAACAGGGGACACCGGGGAGCTGTTTTTT.

This chain connects TRBV10-2 to TRBJ2-2; D uncertain. Germline V CDR1 and CDR2: WSHSY, SAAADI. The CDR3 consists of 12 residues. V dropped 7 bases and J dropped 0 bases, with 3 bases sitting between them. In nucleotides, the CDR3 is TGCGCCAGCATACCGAACACCGGGGAGCTGTTTTTT. Its protein is CASIPNTGELFF.

This clone was seen only once. This chain joins TRBV4-1 and TRBJ2-7; the D is unclear. The CDR3 is 14 amino acids. CDR1 and CDR2 from the germline V gene are MGHRA and YSYEKL. Deletions cut 5 bases from V and 6 bases from J, with 17 bases between. The DNA for the CDR3 is TGCGCCAGCAGCAGCATTTCTACCGCCTCCGAGCAGTACTTC. This translates into CASSSISTASEQYF.

On this clone: This sample also contains other DNA sequences that code for the same CDR3. V and J are TRBV27 and TRBJ2-1; D may match TRBD1 or TRBD2 (5 bases each). V lost 4 bases, J lost 0 bases, and 7 bases lay in between. This CDR3 is built from 14 residues. Germline V gene data show CDR1 as MNHEY and CDR2 as SMNVEV (reference sequence). CDR3 sequence reads: CASSSRGSYNEQFF. CDR3 in DNA: TGTGCCAGCAGTTCGAGGGGCTCCTACAATGAGCAGTTCTTC.

The V call is TRBV5-1, the J call TRBJ1-2, with TRBD1 matching 7 bases. V shed 0 bases, J shed 4 bases, and the junction held 3 bases outside the gene matches. Germline CDR1 reads SGHRS; CDR2 reads YFSETQ. CDR3 length: 14 amino acids. The CDR3 loop reads CASSLVGTAYGYTF. CDR3 DNA sequence: TGCGCCAGCAGCTTGGTCGGGACAGCCTATGGCTACACCTTC.